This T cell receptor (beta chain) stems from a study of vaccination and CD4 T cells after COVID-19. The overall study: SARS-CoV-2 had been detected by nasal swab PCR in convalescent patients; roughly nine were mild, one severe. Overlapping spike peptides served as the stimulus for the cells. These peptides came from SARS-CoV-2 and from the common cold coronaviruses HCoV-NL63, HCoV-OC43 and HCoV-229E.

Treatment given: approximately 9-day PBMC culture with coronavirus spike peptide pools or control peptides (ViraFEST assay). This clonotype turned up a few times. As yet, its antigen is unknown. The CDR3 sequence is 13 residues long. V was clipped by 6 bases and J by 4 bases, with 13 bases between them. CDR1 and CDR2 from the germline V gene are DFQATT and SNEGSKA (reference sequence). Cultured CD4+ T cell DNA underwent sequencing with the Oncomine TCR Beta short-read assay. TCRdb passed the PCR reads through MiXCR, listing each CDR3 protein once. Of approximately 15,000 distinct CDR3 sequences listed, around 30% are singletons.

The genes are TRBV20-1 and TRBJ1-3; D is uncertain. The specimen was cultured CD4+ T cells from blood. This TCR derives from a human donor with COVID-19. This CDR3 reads CSAPAAQGNTIYF. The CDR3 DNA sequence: TGCAGTGCCCCGGCGGCCCAAGGAAACACCATATATTTT.